This paragraph covers one TCR beta chain sequence. The antigen remains undetermined. The immunoSEQ assay was v3. The method was immunoSEQ multiplex PCR; TCRdb's version includes in-frame clones alone and lacks a portion of them. The sample shows 20,000 to 25,000 clones, 60% to 85% of them seen only once. The time point here: pre-treatment sample, taken before nivolumab and TIL therapy. Enrollment ran from late 2017 to early 2020. The V segment lost 1 base and the J segment 4 bases; nucleotides outside the gene matches: 6. The CDR3 has 16 amino acids. CDR1 is MDHEN, CDR2 SYDVKM, per germline. The sample comes from a study of TIL therapy for anti-PD-1-resistant metastatic lung cancer. At the level of the study: Patients then received nivolumab; progressors got lymphodepletion, TIL and IL-2.

Notes on the study in general: After infusion, TIL clonotypes partly replaced peripheral T cells and declined over months.

Material: blood, obtained at baseline. This rearrangement joins TRBV28 to TRBJ1-2; 10 bases match TRBD1. The clonotype comes from a person aged 30 to 80 with non-small cell lung cancer. CDR3 amino acids: CASSLFGTGEVYGYTF. CDR3 sequence (DNA): TGTGCCAGCAGTTTATTTGGGACAGGGGAAGTCTATGGCTACACCTTC.